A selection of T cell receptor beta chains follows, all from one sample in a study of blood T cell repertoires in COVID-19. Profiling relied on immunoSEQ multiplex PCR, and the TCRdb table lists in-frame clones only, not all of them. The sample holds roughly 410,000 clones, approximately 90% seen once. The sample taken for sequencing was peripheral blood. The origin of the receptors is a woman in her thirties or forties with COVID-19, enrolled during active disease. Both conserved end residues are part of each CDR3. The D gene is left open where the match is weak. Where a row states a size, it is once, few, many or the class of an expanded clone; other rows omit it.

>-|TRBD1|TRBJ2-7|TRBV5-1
TGCGCCAGCAGCCCGGGGACAGCTGCACTCTACGAGCAGTACTTC
CASSPGTAALYEQYF
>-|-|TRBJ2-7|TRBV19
TGTGCCAGTAGTATAAGAGGGAAAGAGCACGAGCAGTACTTC
CASSIRGKEHEQYF
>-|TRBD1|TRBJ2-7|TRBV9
TGTGCCAGCAGCGTAGAACAGGGGGTATACGAGCAGTACTTC
CASSVEQGVYEQYF
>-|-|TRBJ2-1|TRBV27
TGTGCCAGCAGTTTAGGGGCCACGGGTTACAATGAGCAGTTCTTC
CASSLGATGYNEQFF
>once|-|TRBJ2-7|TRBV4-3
TGCGCCAGCAGCCAAGATGCAGGCTTAGGCGAGCAGTACTTC
CASSQDAGLGEQYF
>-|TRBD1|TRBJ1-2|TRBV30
TGTGCCGCAACCACAGGGGGCGTAGGCTATGGCTACACCTTC
CAATTGGVGYGYTF
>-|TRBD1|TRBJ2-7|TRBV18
TGTGCCAGCTCATCGGGACAGGGGGTCGAGCAGTACTTC
CASSSGQGVEQYF
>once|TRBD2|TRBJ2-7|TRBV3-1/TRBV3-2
TGTGCCAGCAGCCATCTAGCGGGGCTCACCTACGAGCAGTACTTC
CASSHLAGLTYEQYF
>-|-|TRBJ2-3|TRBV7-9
TGTGCCAGCAGCACGGGACAAACTAGCACAGATACGCAGTATTTT
CASSTGQTSTDTQYF
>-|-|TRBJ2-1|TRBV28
TGTGCCAGCAGTTTCCCAGGACAGCACCTCTCCTACAATGAGCAGTTCTTC
CASSFPGQHLSYNEQFF
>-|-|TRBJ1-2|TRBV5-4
TGTGCCAGCAGCTTGGGTGATCGCGATGGCTACACCTTC
CASSLGDRDGYTF
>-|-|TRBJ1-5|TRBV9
TGTGCCAGCAGCGTAGAAGGGGGCAATCAGCCCCAGCATTTT
CASSVEGGNQPQHF
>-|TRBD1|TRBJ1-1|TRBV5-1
TGCGCCAGCAGCTTAGGGACAGGGGGTTCGGGTGAAGCTTTCTTT
CASSLGTGGSGEAFF
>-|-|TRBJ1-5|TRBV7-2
TGTGCCAGCAGCTTCGGGGGAGAGTATAATCAGCCCCAGCATTTT
CASSFGGEYNQPQHF
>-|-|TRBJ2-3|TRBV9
TGTGCCAGCAGCTACGGACCACCTAAGACTATTTTTACGCAGTATTTT
CASSYGPPKTIFTQYF
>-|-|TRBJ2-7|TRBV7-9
TGTGCCAGCAGCCTGGGGAGTACCTCTGCCTACGAGCAGTACTTC
CASSLGSTSAYEQYF
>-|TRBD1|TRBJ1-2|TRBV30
TGTGCCTGGACCCCAGTGGCAGGGGGCGCGGGTACTAACTATGGCTACACCTTC
CAWTPVAGGAGTNYGYTF
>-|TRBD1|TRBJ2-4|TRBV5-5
TGTGCCAGCAGCCCTGACAGGGTAGGGAACATTCAGTACTTC
CASSPDRVGNIQYF
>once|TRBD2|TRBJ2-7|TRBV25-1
TGTGCCAGCAGTGCCCCTAGCGGGACCTACGAGCAGTACTTC
CASSAPSGTYEQYF
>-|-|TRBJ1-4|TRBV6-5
TGTGCCAGCCGCCGGACAGTCAATGAAAAACTGTTTTTT
CASRRTVNEKLFF
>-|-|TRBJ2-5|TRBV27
TGTGCCAGCAGTTTATCTGGTCGGCAAGAGACCCAGTACTTC
CASSLSGRQETQYF
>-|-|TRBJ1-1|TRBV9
TGTGCCAGCAGCGAACAGGGCCAGGTGGGCACTGAAGCTTTCTTT
CASSEQGQVGTEAFF
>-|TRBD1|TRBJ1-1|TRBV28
TGTGCCAGCAGGGGCAGGGGGGAAGCTTTCTTT
CASRGRGEAFF
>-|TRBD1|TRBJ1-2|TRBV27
TGTGCCAGCAGTTTCGTTGGAGGGGGCGGCTATGGCTACACCTTC
CASSFVGGGGYGYTF
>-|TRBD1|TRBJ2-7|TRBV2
TGTGCCAGCATGGTTTCCGGGACAGGGCCCTACGAGCAGTACTTC
CASMVSGTGPYEQYF
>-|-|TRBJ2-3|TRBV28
TGTGCCAGCAGTGGGGGGAATCAGGTGGGAACAGATACGCAGTATTTT
CASSGGNQVGTDTQYF
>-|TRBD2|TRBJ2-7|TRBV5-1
TGCGCCAGCAGCTTGGCCCCGGGACTAGCGGGACTCGAGCAGTACTTC
CASSLAPGLAGLEQYF
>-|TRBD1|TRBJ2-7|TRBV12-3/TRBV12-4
TGTGCCAGCAGCCTCCGACAGGGAACCGAGCAGTACTTC
CASSLRQGTEQYF
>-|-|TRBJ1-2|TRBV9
TGTGCCAGCACCCTTTTAACACCTTCTGATGGCTACACCTTC
CASTLLTPSDGYTF
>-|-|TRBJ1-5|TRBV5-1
TGCGCCAGCAGCTTTAAGGACAGTTTGAGCAATCAGCCCCAGCATTTT
CASSFKDSLSNQPQHF
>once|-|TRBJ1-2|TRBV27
TGTGCCAGCAGTTTTCTTCCAGTCGCCCTTAACTATGGCTACACCTTC
CASSFLPVALNYGYTF
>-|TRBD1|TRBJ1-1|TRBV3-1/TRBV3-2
TGTGCCAGCAGCCACGAACCGGGACAGGGGGCTTTTAGCACTGAAGCTTTCTTT
CASSHEPGQGAFSTEAFF
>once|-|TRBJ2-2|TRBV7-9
TGTGCCAGCAGCTTAGCGGGAGCGGGTTCCGGGGAGCTGTTTTTT
CASSLAGAGSGELFF
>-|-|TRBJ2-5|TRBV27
TGTGCCAGCAGTTATCAGGGGTCAGAGACCCAGTACTTC
CASSYQGSETQYF
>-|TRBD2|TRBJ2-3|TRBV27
TGTGCCAGCAGTCGCTCCGGACTAGCGGGAGATGGCACAGATACGCAGTATTTT
CASSRSGLAGDGTDTQYF
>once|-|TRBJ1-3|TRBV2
TGTGCCAGCAGCGGGACTGGAGCTGGAAACACCATATATTTT
CASSGTGAGNTIYF
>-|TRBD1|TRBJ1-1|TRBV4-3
TGCGCCAGCAGCCCCCGACAGGGGGCGAGGACTGAAGCTTTCTTT
CASSPRQGARTEAFF
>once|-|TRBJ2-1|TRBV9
TGTGCCAGCAGCGTGACTAGTAGCCCCCCAACGGAGCAGTTCTTC
CASSVTSSPPTEQFF
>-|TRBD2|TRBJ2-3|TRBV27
TGTGCCAGCAGTACGACGGGACTAGCGGGGGGCGGGGAAGATACGCAGTATTTT
CASSTTGLAGGGEDTQYF
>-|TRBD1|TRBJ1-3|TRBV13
TGTGCCAGCAGCTTACCCTGGGGACAGGGGTCATTCTCTGGAAACACCATATATTTT
CASSLPWGQGSFSGNTIYF
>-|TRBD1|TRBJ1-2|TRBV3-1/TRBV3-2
TGTGCCAGCAGCCCAGCGACAGGGGTTGACTATGGCTACACCTTC
CASSPATGVDYGYTF
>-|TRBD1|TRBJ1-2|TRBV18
TGTGCCAGCTCAGAAGGACAGGGAGGAGGCTACACCTTC
CASSEGQGGGYTF
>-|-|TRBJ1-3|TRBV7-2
TGTGCCAGCAGCTCCGGGGAACATGGAAACACCATATATTTT
CASSSGEHGNTIYF
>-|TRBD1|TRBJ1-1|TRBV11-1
TGTGCCAGCACCACTCGGGACAGTGAAGCTTTCTTT
CASTTRDSEAFF
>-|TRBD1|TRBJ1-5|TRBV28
TGTGCCAGCAGTGGCTTGGACAGGGTTAGCAATCAGCCCCAGCATTTT
CASSGLDRVSNQPQHF
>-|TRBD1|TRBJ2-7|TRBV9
TGTGCCAGCAGCGTATCCGGGACAGGGGGTTACGAGCAGTACTTC
CASSVSGTGGYEQYF
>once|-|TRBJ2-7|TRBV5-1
TGCGCCAGCAGCTTGGCTGGCAGGGCGGGGCTCGAGCAGTACTTC
CASSLAGRAGLEQYF
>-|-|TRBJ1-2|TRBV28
TGTGCCAGCAGTTCCCGGATCGGGAAGAATGGCTACACCTTC
CASSSRIGKNGYTF
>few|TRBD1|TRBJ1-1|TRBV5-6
TGTGCCAGCAACACCGGACGGAACAGGGGAGCTTTCTTT
CASNTGRNRGAFF
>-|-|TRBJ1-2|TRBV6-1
TGTGCCAGCAGTGATCGGGGTAACTATGGCTACACCTTC
CASSDRGNYGYTF
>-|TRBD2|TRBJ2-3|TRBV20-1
TGCAGTGCTAGTAGGGCTAGCGGGAGCACAGATACGCAGTATTTT
CSASRASGSTDTQYF
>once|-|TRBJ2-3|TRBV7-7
TGTGCTAGCAGCTTAGGGCCCCCTGGAGGGGGGGCAACTGATACGCAGTATTTT
CASSLGPPGGGATDTQYF
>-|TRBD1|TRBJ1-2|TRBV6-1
TGTGCCAGCAGTGAACGAGGGGGCCCGGGCTATGGCTACACCTTC
CASSERGGPGYGYTF
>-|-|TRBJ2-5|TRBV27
TGTGCCAGAAGCGGGTTTTTAATCCGCCCAGGAGGGGAAGAGACCCAGTACTTC
CARSGFLIRPGGEETQYF
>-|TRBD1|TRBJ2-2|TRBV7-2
TGTGCCACTCCACAGGGGGCTGGGGGCGGGGAGCTGTTTTTT
CATPQGAGGGELFF